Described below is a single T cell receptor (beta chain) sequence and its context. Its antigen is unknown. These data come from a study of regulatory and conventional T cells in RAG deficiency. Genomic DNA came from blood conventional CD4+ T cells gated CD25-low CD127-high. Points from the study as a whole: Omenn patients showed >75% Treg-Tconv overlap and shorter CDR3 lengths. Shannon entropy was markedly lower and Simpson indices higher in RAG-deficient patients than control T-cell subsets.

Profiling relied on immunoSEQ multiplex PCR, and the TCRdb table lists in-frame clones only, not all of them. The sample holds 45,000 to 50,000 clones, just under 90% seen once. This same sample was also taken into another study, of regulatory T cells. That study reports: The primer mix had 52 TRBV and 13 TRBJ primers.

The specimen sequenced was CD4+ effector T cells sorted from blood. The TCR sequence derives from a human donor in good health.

CDR3 sequence reads: CASSATGTVNYGYTF. CDR3 bases: TGTGCCAGCAGTGCGACCGGGACGGTTAACTATGGCTACACCTTC. V usage is TRBV2 and J usage is TRBJ1-2; TRBD1 is a possible D gene (5 bases). The CDR3 is 15 amino acids. V was trimmed by 4 bases and J by 1 base, leaving 13 bases between them. Germline V gene lookup returns CDR1 SNHLY and CDR2 FYNNEI.